This T cell receptor beta chain was recovered during a study of CD8 T cells in Susac syndrome. TCR beta from blood CD8+ and CD4+ T cells was sequenced. The germline V gene has CDR1 GTSNPN and CDR2 SVGIG (reference sequence). V lost 5 bases and J lost 7, with 9 bases in between. This CDR3 is built from 11 residues. With random hexamers, reverse transcription was performed on about 0.5 to 1 ug of RNA. Amplification of TCR beta CDR3 was carried out by immunoSEQ multiplex PCR, which covered 54 Vbeta and 13 Jbeta segments. TCRdb processed the immunoSEQ multiplex PCR reads anew with MiXCR; each CDR3 protein has one entry. This sample has about 200,000 distinct CDR3 sequences, with about 95% found just once.

The V and J genes are TRBV30 and TRBJ2-1, with no clear D. The clonotype comes from a human donor with multiple sclerosis. The sequencing sample was made of CD4+ T cells from PBMCs. CDR3 protein: CAWFSVNEQFF. The CDR3 DNA is TGTGCCTGGTTTTCAGTAAATGAGCAGTTCTTC.